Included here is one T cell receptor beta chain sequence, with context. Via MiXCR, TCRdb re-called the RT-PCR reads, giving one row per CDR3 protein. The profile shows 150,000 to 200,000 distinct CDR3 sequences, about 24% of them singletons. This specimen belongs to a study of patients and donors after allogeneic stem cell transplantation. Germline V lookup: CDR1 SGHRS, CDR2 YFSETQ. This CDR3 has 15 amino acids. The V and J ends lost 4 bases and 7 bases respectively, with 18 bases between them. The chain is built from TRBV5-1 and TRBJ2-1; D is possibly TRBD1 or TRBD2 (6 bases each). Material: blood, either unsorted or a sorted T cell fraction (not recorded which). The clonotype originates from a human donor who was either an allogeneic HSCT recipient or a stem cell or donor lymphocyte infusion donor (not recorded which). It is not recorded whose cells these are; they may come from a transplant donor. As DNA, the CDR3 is TGCGCCAGCAGCAAACTTTCGAAAGGGGGGAATGAGCAGTTCTTC. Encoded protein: CASSKLSKGGNEQFF.